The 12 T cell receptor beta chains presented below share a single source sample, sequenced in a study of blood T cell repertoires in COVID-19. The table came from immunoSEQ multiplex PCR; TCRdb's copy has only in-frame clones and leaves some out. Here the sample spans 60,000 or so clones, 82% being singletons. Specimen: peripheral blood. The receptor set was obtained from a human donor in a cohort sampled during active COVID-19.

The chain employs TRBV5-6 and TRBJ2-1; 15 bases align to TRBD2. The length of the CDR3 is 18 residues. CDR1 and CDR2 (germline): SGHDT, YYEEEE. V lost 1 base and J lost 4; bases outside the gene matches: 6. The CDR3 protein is CASSLPGLAGGTYNEQFF. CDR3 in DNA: TGTGCCAGCAGCTTGCCCGGACTAGCGGGGGGGACTTACAATGAGCAGTTCTTC.

CDR3 residues: CASSLVGQEREQYF. In nucleotides, the CDR3 is TGCGCCAGCAGCTTGGTGGGACAAGAAAGGGAGCAGTACTTC. V gene TRBV5-1 combines with J gene TRBJ2-7; D perhaps matches TRBD1 (6 bases). The CDR3 loop spans 14 amino acids. Germline V gene lookup returns CDR1 SGHRS and CDR2 YFSETQ. Trimming removed 0 bases from V and 7 bases from J, with 14 bases in between.

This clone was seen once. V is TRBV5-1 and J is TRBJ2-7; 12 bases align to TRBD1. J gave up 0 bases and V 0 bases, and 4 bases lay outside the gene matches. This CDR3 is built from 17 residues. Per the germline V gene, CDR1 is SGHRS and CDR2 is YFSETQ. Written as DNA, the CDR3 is TGCGCCAGCAGCTTGGGAGGGACAGGGGGCAGCTCCTACGAGCAGTACTTC. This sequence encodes CASSLGGTGGSSYEQYF.

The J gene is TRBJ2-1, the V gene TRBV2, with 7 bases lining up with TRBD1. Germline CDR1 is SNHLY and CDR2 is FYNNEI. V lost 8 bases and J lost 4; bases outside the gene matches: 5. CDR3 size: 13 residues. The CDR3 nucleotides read TGTGCCAGCGGGACAGAAGAGTACAATGAGCAGTTCTTC. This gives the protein CASGTEEYNEQFF.

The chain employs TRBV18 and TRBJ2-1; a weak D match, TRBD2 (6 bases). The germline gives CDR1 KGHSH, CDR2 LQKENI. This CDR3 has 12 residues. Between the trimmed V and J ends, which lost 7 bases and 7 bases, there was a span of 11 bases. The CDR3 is CASFRRGNEQFF. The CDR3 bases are TGTGCCAGCTTCAGGAGGGGAAATGAGCAGTTCTTC. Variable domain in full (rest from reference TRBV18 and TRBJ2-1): NAGVMQNPRHLVRRRGQEARLRCSPMKGHSHVYWYRQLPEEGLKFMVYLQKENIIDESGMPKERFSAEFPKEGPSILRIQQVVRGDSAAYFCASFRRGNEQFFGPGTRLTVL.

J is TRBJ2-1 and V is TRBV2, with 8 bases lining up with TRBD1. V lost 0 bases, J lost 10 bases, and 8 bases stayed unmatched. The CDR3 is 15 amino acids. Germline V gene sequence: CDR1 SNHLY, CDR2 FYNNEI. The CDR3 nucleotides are TGTGCCAGCAGTGAAGCGAGGACAGGGTTGTTCGAGCAGTTCTTC. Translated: CASSEARTGLFEQFF. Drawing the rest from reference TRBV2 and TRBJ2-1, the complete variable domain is EPEVTQTPSHQVTQMGQEVILRCVPISNHLYFYWYRQILGQKVEFLVSFYNNEISEKSEIFDDQFSVERPDGSNFTLKIRSTKLEDSAMYFCASSEARTGLFEQFFGPGTRLTVL.

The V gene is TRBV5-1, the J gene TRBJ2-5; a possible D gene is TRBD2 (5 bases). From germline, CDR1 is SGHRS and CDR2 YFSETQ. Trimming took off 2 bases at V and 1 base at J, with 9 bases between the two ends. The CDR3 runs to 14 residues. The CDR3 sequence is CASSFPGVQETQYF. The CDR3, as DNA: TGCGCCAGCAGCTTCCCCGGGGTCCAAGAGACCCAGTACTTC.

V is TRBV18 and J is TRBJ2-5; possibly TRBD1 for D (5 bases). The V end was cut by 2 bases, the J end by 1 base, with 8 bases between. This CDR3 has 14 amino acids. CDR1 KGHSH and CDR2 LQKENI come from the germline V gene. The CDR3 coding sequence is TGTGCCAGCTCACCATCAGGGATCCAAGAGACCCAGTACTTC. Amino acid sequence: CASSPSGIQETQYF.

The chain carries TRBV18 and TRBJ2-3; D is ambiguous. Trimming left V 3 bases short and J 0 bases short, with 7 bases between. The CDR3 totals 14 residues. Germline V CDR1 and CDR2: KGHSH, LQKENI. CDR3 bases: TGTGCCAGCTCACCTGCGGTTAGCACAGATACGCAGTATTTT. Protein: CASSPAVSTDTQYF.

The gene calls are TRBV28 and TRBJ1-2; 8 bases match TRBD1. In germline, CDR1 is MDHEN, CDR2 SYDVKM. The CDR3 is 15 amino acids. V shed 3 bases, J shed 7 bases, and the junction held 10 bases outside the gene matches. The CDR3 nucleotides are TGTGCCAGCAGTTTCCGGACAGGGCAAGTAGGTGGCTACACCTTC. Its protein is CASSFRTGQVGGYTF.

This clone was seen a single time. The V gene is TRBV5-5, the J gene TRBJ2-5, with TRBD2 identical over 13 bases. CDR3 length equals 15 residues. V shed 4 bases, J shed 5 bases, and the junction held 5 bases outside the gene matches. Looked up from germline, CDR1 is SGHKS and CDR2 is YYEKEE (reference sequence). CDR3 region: CASSQGTSGAETQYF. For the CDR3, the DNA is TGTGCCAGCAGCCAGGGGACTAGCGGGGCGGAGACCCAGTACTTC.

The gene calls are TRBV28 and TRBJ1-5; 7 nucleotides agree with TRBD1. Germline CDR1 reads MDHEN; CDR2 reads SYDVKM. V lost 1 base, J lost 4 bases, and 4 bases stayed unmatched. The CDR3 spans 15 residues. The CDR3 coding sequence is TGTGCCAGCAGTTTATCGGGACAGAAGAATCAGCCCCAGCATTTT. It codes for CASSLSGQKNQPQHF.